These 18 T cell receptor beta chains share one sample of origin, sequenced in a study of HIV-infected patients and healthy controls. All unsorted peripheral T cells were captured because whole blood was used without fractionation. 450 to 600 ng RNA was reverse transcribed with alpha and beta constant-region primers. Using multiplexing indices, alpha and beta chain libraries were generated apart by chain-specific third strand synthesis. MiXCR was run by TCRdb on the 5' RACE reads, yielding one entry per CDR3 protein. The sample consists of 15,000 to 20,000 distinct CDR3 sequences, 10% of them appearing once. The sample consisted of blood. These receptors came from an adult in good health.

This clonotype was counted at least ten times. V usage is TRBV29-1 and J usage is TRBJ2-6; D not resolved. This CDR3 contains 11 residues. CDR1 and CDR2 (germline): SQVTM, ANQGSEA. Trimming removed 7 bases from V and 4 bases from J, with 5 bases in between. The CDR3 loop reads CSALGANVLTF. The CDR3 DNA is TGCAGCGCCTTGGGGGCCAACGTCCTGACTTTC.

By share of the sample, this clonotype is medium-sized (0.01 to 0.1%). The chain joins TRBV10-3 to TRBJ2-7; 8 bases are a match to TRBD2. The CDR3 runs to 12 residues. Trimming cost V 2 bases and J 9 bases; bases outside gene matches: 3. Germline-derived CDR1 and CDR2 are ENHRY and SYGVKD. In DNA form, the CDR3 reads TGTGCCATCAGTGAGCCGACTAGCGCGCAGTACTTC. As protein: CAISEPTSAQYF.

This clonotype was seen at least ten times. V usage is TRBV5-4 and J usage is TRBJ1-3; TRBD1 matches at 9 bases. The ends lost 4 bases at V and 3 bases at J; junction bases unmatched: 5. The CDR3 totals 15 residues. Looked up from germline, CDR1 is SGHNT and CDR2 is YYREEE (reference sequence). The CDR3 protein is CASSPGTGSGNTIYF. CDR3 in DNA: TGTGCCAGCAGCCCCGGGACAGGGAGTGGAAACACCATATATTTT. Supplemented by reference TRBV5-4 and TRBJ1-3, the full variable domain reads ETGVTQSPTHLIKTRGQQVTLRCSSQSGHNTVSWYQQALGQGPQFIFQYYREEENGRGNFPPRFSGLQFPNYSSELNVNALELDDSALYLCASSPGTGSGNTIYFGEGSWLTVV.

This clonotype is deemed medium-sized. This rearrangement joins TRBV2 to TRBJ2-7; a possible D gene is TRBD2 (6 bases). Germline lookup yields CDR1 SNHLY and CDR2 FYNNEI. This CDR3 region has 13 residues. With 8 bases removed from V and 7 bases from J, the gap between germline ends came to 18 bases. The CDR3 loop reads CASGGTFSPEQYF. CDR3 bases: TGTGCCAGCGGAGGGACCTTTTCACCGGAGCAGTACTTC.

This clonotype was recorded at least ten times. The chain links TRBV5-1 to TRBJ2-5; the D gene is possibly TRBD1 (5 bases). The CDR3 loop spans 13 amino acids. The germline CDR1 and CDR2 sequences are SGHRS and YFSETQ. Trimming removed 0 bases at V and 4 bases at J, with 7 bases between. CDR3 loop: CASSLGGLETQYF. CDR3 in DNA: TGCGCCAGCAGCTTGGGGGGCTTAGAGACCCAGTACTTC.

Ten or more counts support this clonotype. The chain uses TRBV29-1 and TRBJ2-5; D unresolved. This CDR3 is 13 amino acids long. The germline V gene encodes CDR1 SQVTM and CDR2 ANQGSEA. The ends were cut back, 0 bases at V and 5 bases at J, with 10 bases in the middle. The CDR3 here is CSVEDQGYETQYF. Written as DNA, the CDR3 is TGCAGCGTTGAAGATCAAGGGTACGAGACCCAGTACTTC.

The chain has TRBV20-1 and TRBJ2-3; D possibly corresponds to TRBD2 (5 bases). The CDR3 is 15 amino acids. CDR1 is DFQATT, CDR2 SNEGSKA, per germline (reference sequence). V gave up 0 bases and J gave up 1 base, with 11 bases separating them. The DNA for the CDR3 is TGCAGTGCTAGAGATGAGGGTCCTCGCACAGATACGCAGTATTTT. It specifies CSARDEGPRTDTQYF.

This clonotype was counted many times. The chain uses TRBV7-2 and TRBJ2-3; 9 positions agree with TRBD2. J gave up 2 bases and V 4 bases, and 13 bases lay outside the gene matches. Per germline, CDR1 SGHTA and CDR2 FQGNSA. The CDR3 covers 18 residues. The CDR3 protein is CASSSRWAGGGPTDTQYF. As DNA, the CDR3 is TGTGCCAGCAGCTCCCGGTGGGCGGGAGGGGGGCCCACAGATACGCAGTATTTT.

This clonotype was picked up many times. This chain joins TRBV24-1 and TRBJ1-5; unclear D gene. The CDR3 has 12 residues. The germline V and J ends were trimmed by 2 bases and 5 bases, with 3 bases remaining between them. Germline V gives CDR1 KGHDR, CDR2 SFDVKD. The CDR3 nucleotides read TGTGCCACCAGTGATTCTGATCAGCCCCAGCATTTT. This gives the protein CATSDSDQPQHF.

This clonotype was observed at least ten times. This chain connects TRBV7-2 to TRBJ2-3; no firm D call. The CDR3 runs to 11 residues. V was clipped by 9 bases and J by 0 bases, with 4 bases between them. Germline V gives CDR1 SGHTA, CDR2 FQGNSA. CDR3 DNA: TGTGCCAGTAGAAGCACAGATACGCAGTATTTT. Amino acids: CASRSTDTQYF.

This clonotype ranks as medium-sized. The chain carries TRBV29-1 and TRBJ2-3, with 10 bases that match TRBD2. CDR3 length: 13 amino acids. Germline-derived CDR1 and CDR2 are SQVTM and ANQGSEA. The junction had 3 bases not matched to a gene; V was cut back by 7 bases and J by 2 bases. CDR3 sequence reads: CSELAGYTDTQYF. CDR3 DNA sequence: TGCAGCGAACTAGCGGGGTACACAGATACGCAGTATTTT.

This clonotype occurred many times. The chain recombines TRBV7-9 with TRBJ2-6, with 9 bases matching TRBD1. Trimming cost V 1 base and J 4 bases; bases outside gene matches: 11. Germline CDR1 reads SEHNR; CDR2 reads FQNEAQ (reference sequence). The CDR3 runs 19 residues. CDR3 nucleotide sequence: TGTGCCAGCAGCTTAGGGGTCTGGACAGGGGACTCCGGGGCCAACGTCCTGACTTTC. Amino acid sequence: CASSLGVWTGDSGANVLTF.

The CDR3 DNA is TGTGCCAGCAGCTTACAAACTGGGGCCAACGTCCTGACTTTC. This encodes CASSLQTGANVLTF. The J gene is TRBJ2-6, the V gene TRBV7-2; D is unresolved. Deletions cut 2 bases from V and 2 bases from J, with 4 bases between. The CDR3 covers 14 residues. Per germline, CDR1 SGHTA and CDR2 FQGNSA.

The chain couples TRBV20-1 to TRBJ2-1, with D possibly TRBD1 on 6 matching bases. Deletions cut 4 bases from V and 1 base from J, with 14 bases between. The CDR3 covers 15 residues. The germline V gene has CDR1 DFQATT and CDR2 SNEGSKA (reference sequence). CDR3 sequence: CSAKQGLISYNEQFF. CDR3 coding DNA: TGCAGTGCTAAACAGGGCCTTATTTCCTACAATGAGCAGTTCTTC.

The chain employs TRBV2 and TRBJ1-2; the match to TRBD1 covers 9 bases. The CDR3 has 13 residues. Germline V CDR1 and CDR2: SNHLY, FYNNEI. Trimming removed 5 bases from V and 4 bases from J; junction bases left unmatched: 2. The CDR3 DNA sequence: TGTGCCAGCAGTCTGGACAGGGGCTATGGCTACACCTTC. Its protein product is CASSLDRGYGYTF.

This clonotype was counted at least ten times. This sequence joins TRBV6-6 and TRBJ2-3; 13 bases map to TRBD2. Germline CDR1 and CDR2: MNHNY and SVGAGI (reference sequence). V dropped 5 bases and J dropped 5; count of bases not matched to a gene: 4. The CDR3 totals 15 residues. The CDR3 spells CASSQLAGGGDTQYF. CDR3 nucleotides: TGTGCCAGCAGTCAACTAGCGGGAGGGGGAGATACGCAGTATTTT.

The V gene is TRBV6-1, the J gene TRBJ2-7; D gene ambiguous. Between the trimmed V and J ends, which lost 4 bases and 1 base, there was a span of 11 bases. CDR3 length: 14 amino acids. CDR1 and CDR2 from the germline V gene are MNHNS and SASEGT. The CDR3 reads CASSVGRRSYEQYF. The CDR3 region has the DNA TGTGCCAGCAGTGTTGGAAGGAGATCCTACGAGCAGTACTTC.

This clonotype was observed a handful of times. This chain uses TRBV19 with TRBJ2-3; D might be TRBD2 (6 bases). Trimming stripped 5 bases from V and 5 bases from J, with 17 bases between. The CDR3 is 15 amino acids. Germline V gene data show CDR1 as LNHDA and CDR2 as SQIVND (reference sequence). CDR3: CASSPTSGYGDTQYF. CDR3 sequence (DNA): TGTGCCAGTAGTCCGACGAGCGGGTATGGAGATACGCAGTATTTT.